This TCR beta chain was recorded in a study of T-cell memory formation after mild COVID-19. About the study: In these data, TCR clusters were largely donor specific. Whole-study results and caveats: The finding that pre-infection memory included some responding clones suggested that cross-reactive memory joined.

About this clonotype itself: Antigen: not known.

Per germline, CDR1 DFQATT and CDR2 SNEGSKA (reference sequence). The CDR3 runs to 12 residues. V was shortened by 4 bases and J by 4 bases, with 10 bases between the two germline ends. The 5'RACE method, run with constant-segment primers, produced TCR alpha and TCR beta cDNA libraries (carrying sample barcodes and UMIs). In TCRdb, the 5' RACE reads were re-called with MiXCR into one record per CDR3 protein. The sample has hundreds of thousands of distinct CDR3 sequences; around a quarter are singletons. What was sequenced was PBMCs or a T cell subset sorted from them (not recorded which). This receptor was obtained from an adult woman who had mild COVID-19 (a few samples of this study predate the infection). Cell type and time point are not known. The rearrangement uses TRBV20-1 and TRBJ1-1; TRBD1 might be the D (5 bases). CDR3 protein: CSAKQGTTEAFF. The CDR3 DNA reads as TGCAGTGCTAAGCAGGGAACCACTGAAGCTTTCTTT.